The 28 T cell receptor beta chains below were found in one sample sequenced in a study of tumor-infiltrating lymphocytes in glioblastoma multiforme. TCR beta libraries were built from RNA through three nested multiplex PCR rounds using modified ARM-PCR. MiXCR, applied by TCRdb to the multiplex PCR reads, yields one record per CDR3 protein. The data hold approximately 10,000 distinct CDR3 sequences, with roughly 70% observed a single time. Sequencing was performed on brain tumor tissue. The receptors stem from a male donor with glioblastoma.

The rearrangement uses TRBV11-3 and TRBJ2-1, with 9 nucleotides matching TRBD2. V lost 3 bases to trimming and J lost 8 bases; unmatched junction nucleotides: 5. Germline lookup yields CDR1 SGHNT and CDR2 YENEEA. CDR3 length equals 14 residues. The CDR3 sequence is CASSLREGFHEQFF. CDR3 nucleotides: TGTGCCAGCAGCTTGCGGGAGGGATTCCATGAGCAGTTCTTC.

The V gene is TRBV4-3, the J gene TRBJ2-7, with a possible D match to TRBD1 (6 bases). Germline V gene sequence: CDR1 LGHNA, CDR2 YSLEER. Trimming removed 0 bases at V and 5 bases at J, with 14 bases between. The CDR3 is 15 amino acids. CDR3 amino acids: CASSQDYRERNEQYF. In nucleotides, the CDR3 is TGCGCCAGCAGCCAAGACTACAGGGAGCGGAACGAGCAGTACTTC.

Note on this clonotype: The junction does not match germline at one end; this may be a read error. This chain joins TRBV6-1 and TRBJ2-1, with D maybe TRBD2 (6 bases). CDR1 is MNHNS and CDR2 is SASEGT in the germline V gene. This CDR3 has 15 amino acids. The CDR3 DNA reads as TGTGCCACTACGCGGGGTGTAACCTTGAACAATGAGCAGTTATTC. Its translation: CATTRGVTLNNEQLF.

This clonotype was recorded a few times. The V and J genes are TRBV21-1 and TRBJ2-1; TRBD1 is taken as the D call from the table, unchecked against the DNA. TRBV21-1 is tagged as a pseudogene. This CDR3 region has 17 residues. The CDR3 protein is CASACLAVPPQYNEQFF. CDR3 DNA: TGTGCCAGCGCGTGTTTGGCGGTCCCTCCCCAATACAATGAGCAGTTCTTC.

A remark on this clonotype: The CDR3 ends on some other residue instead of the conserved phenylalanine or tryptophan, so this is likely a read error. The chain combines TRBV29-1 with TRBJ1-6; tentatively, D is TRBD1 (5 bases). The germline V gene encodes CDR1 SQVTM and CDR2 ANQGSEA. This CDR3 is built from 13 residues. The chain's CDR3 is CSVARDGESPLHL. CDR3 DNA sequence: TGCAGTGTTGCCAGGGACGGAGAATCACCCCTCCACTTA.

This chain uses TRBV20-1 with TRBJ1-6; D ambiguous. CDR3 length: 15 amino acids. Germline CDR1 reads DFQATT; CDR2 reads SNEGSKA (reference sequence). Trimming removed 1 base at V and 17 bases at J, with 24 bases between. The CDR3 DNA reads as TGCAGTGCTAGAGGGCGGTGTTCCGTGAATTCATCCTTCCACTTT. Protein: CSARGRCSVNSSFHF.

About this clonotype itself: In this CDR3 the conserved last residue, phenylalanine or tryptophan, is missing, so a read error is likely. V usage is TRBV29-1 and J usage is TRBJ1-4, with 7 nucleotides matching TRBD1. CDR1 is SQVTM and CDR2 is ANQGSEA in the germline V gene. This CDR3 is built from 13 residues. CDR3 in amino acids: CSVGIRGEEKLFS. The CDR3, as DNA: TGCAGTGTTGGTATCAGGGGGGAAGAAAAGCTGTTTTCT.

This chain connects TRBV20-1 to TRBJ2-7; 8 bases agree with TRBD1. CDR1 is DFQATT, CDR2 SNEGSKA, per germline (reference sequence). J was trimmed by 5 bases and V by 2 bases; bases with no gene match: 8. This CDR3 comprises 14 residues. In nucleotides, the CDR3 is TGCAGTGCTAGAATCAGGACAGGGCTCAACGAGCAGTACTTC. Amino acid sequence: CSARIRTGLNEQYF.

Worth noting for this clonotype: The junction and the germline gene differ at one end; a read error may be behind it. The V call is TRBV24-1, the J call TRBJ2-1, with D perhaps matching TRBD2 (5 bases). In germline, CDR1 is KGHDR, CDR2 SFDVKD. The CDR3 contains 14 residues. CDR3 DNA: TGTGCCATCAGTCGGAGCGGAGGAGACCCTGAGCAGTTCTTC. Residues: CAISRSGGDPEQFF.

J is TRBJ2-2 and V is TRBV6-5; D is ambiguous. The CDR3 consists of 13 residues. Per germline, CDR1 MNHEY and CDR2 SVGAGI. The germline V and J ends were trimmed by 6 bases and 0 bases, with 5 bases remaining between them. CDR3 residues: CASRLSNTGELFF. The CDR3 region has the DNA TGTGCCAGCAGGCTTTCGAACACCGGGGAGCTGTTTTTT.

With regard to this clonotype: Mismatch with germline at one junction end may stem from a read error. This chain joins TRBV11-1 and TRBJ2-1; a possible D gene is TRBD1 (5 bases). The CDR3 has 14 residues. Germline V CDR1 and CDR2: SGHAT, FQDESV (reference sequence). CDR3 DNA sequence: TGTGCCAACAGCTTAGACCCCGAGGACAACGTGCAGTTCTTC. Its protein is CANSLDPEDNVQFF.

The table lists this clonotype with a few counts. The V and J genes are TRBV10-3 and TRBJ2-7; TRBD1 aligns across 8 bases. Germline V CDR1 and CDR2: ENHRY, SYGVKD. The CDR3 extends over 15 amino acids. Unmatched junction bases numbered 4, after V lost 2 bases and J lost 1 base. The CDR3 DNA reads TGTGCCATCAGTGAGAATGACAGGGGATCCTACGAGCAGTACTTC. This codes for CAISENDRGSYEQYF.

About this clonotype itself: The conserved phenylalanine or tryptophan is not found at the CDR3 terminus, so this likely reflects a read error. This chain joins TRBV4-2 and TRBJ1-1, with D unclear. This CDR3 comprises 15 residues. CDR1 LGHNA and CDR2 YNFKEQ come from the germline V gene. CDR3 DNA sequence: TGTGTCAGCAGCCCAAATCTAGGGTGGAAGACTGAAGCTTTCATT. As protein: CVSSPNLGWKTEAFI.

This clonotype rates as medium-sized. The chain joins TRBV12-3 or TRBV12-4 to TRBJ2-3; 14 nucleotides line up with TRBD2. This CDR3 is built from 17 residues. The trim removed 4 bases at V and 4 bases at J, leaving 7 bases unmatched. CDR3 sequence: CASSSTSGRAGADTQYF. The DNA for the CDR3 is TGTGCCAGCAGTTCGACTAGCGGGAGGGCCGGGGCAGATACGCAGTATTTT.

With respect to this clonotype: Here the CDR3 omits its conserved ending phenylalanine or tryptophan, so a read error is the likely source. V and J are TRBV11-3 and TRBJ2-1, with D uncertain. The germline gives CDR1 SGHNT, CDR2 YENEEA. The CDR3 length is 12 residues. This CDR3 is CASSLDPDDQFL. The CDR3 bases are TGTGCCAGCAGCTTAGATCCCGATGATCAGTTCTTG.

The chain employs TRBV6-1 and TRBJ2-5; D is unresolved. Germline V gene data show CDR1 as MNHNS and CDR2 as SASEGT. The V gene lost 0 bases and the J gene lost 5 bases, with 10 bases spanning the gap. The CDR3 contains 14 residues. The CDR3 DNA is TGTGCCAGCAGTGAAGCGGAACAGTGGGAGACCCAGTACTTC. It codes for CASSEAEQWETQYF.

This clonotype was seen more than once but under ten times. V and J are TRBV20-1 and TRBJ2-1, with TRBD2 identical over 10 bases. The J segment lost 4 bases and the V segment lost 7 bases, leaving 7 bases of the junction unmatched. CDR3 length: 14 residues. Germline CDR1 is DFQATT and CDR2 is SNEGSKA (reference sequence). Written as DNA, the CDR3 is TGCAGTGTTATTAGCGGGGGGTCTTACAATGAGCAGTTCTTC. Amino acids: CSVISGGSYNEQFF.

Points on this clonotype: The final CDR3 position lacks the conserved phenylalanine or tryptophan, pointing to a likely read error. The chain is built from TRBV11-3 and TRBJ2-1; D not certain. Germline V CDR1 and CDR2: SGHNT, YENEEA. The CDR3 length is 12 residues. CDR3 region: CASSLVPGEQFL. The CDR3 DNA sequence: TGTGCCAGCAGTTTAGTTCCCGGTGAGCAGTTCTTG.

The gene calls are TRBV12-3 or TRBV12-4 and TRBJ1-2; no definite D call. Trimming cost V 5 bases and J 2 bases, with 6 bases left between them. This CDR3 is built from 12 residues. In DNA form, the CDR3 reads TGTGCCAGCAGTCAGGACAACTATGGCTACACCTTC. Protein: CASSQDNYGYTF.

This clonotype is medium-sized in the sample. The CDR3 DNA reads TGTGCCAGCAGCCAAGACTTTGGGCAAGCGGGAGTCAGTCAGTTCTTC. The encoded protein is CASSQDFGQAGVSQFF. J is TRBJ2-1 and V is TRBV4-2; 8 nucleotides agree with TRBD2. Losses at the gene ends were 0 bases for V and 13 bases for J; bases not matched to a gene: 14. In germline, CDR1 is LGHNA, CDR2 YNFKEQ. This CDR3 spans 16 amino acids.

In its sample, this clonotype is large. V is TRBV11-2 and J is TRBJ2-1; D ambiguous. In germline, CDR1 is SGHAT, CDR2 FQNNGV. Trimming cost V 1 base and J 6 bases, with 13 bases left between them. The CDR3 contains 15 residues. This CDR3 is CASSLAGPSGNEQFF. In nucleotides, the CDR3 is TGTGCCAGCAGCTTAGCGGGCCCATCGGGCAATGAGCAGTTCTTC.

Concerning this clonotype itself: With a much larger clone just one base away, this may be a read error. The gene calls are TRBV7-9 and TRBJ2-2; 11 positions match TRBD2. Germline CDR1 SEHNR, CDR2 FQNEAQ (reference sequence). This CDR3 comprises 14 residues. CDR3 bases: TGTGCCAGCTTCCTAGCGGGAGGCACCGGGGAGATGTTTTTT. This codes for CASFLAGGTGEMFF. Full variable domain (outside the CDR3, taken from reference TRBV7-9 and TRBJ2-2): DTGVSQNPRHKITKRGQNVTFRCDPISEHNRLYWYRQTLGQGPEFLTYFQNEAQLEKSRLLSDRFSAERPKGSFSTLEIQRTEQGDSAMYLCASFLAGGTGEMFFGEGSRLTVL.

Concerning this clonotype itself: At one end, the junction sequence differs from germline, possibly due to a read error. The V and J genes are TRBV6-2 or TRBV6-3 and TRBJ2-1; D is uncertain. Germline lookup yields CDR1 MNHEY and CDR2 SVGEGT. The CDR3 consists of 14 residues. DNA of the CDR3: TGTGCCAGCAGTCACTCGGCCAGCGCCAATGAGCAGTTCTTC. Its translation is CASSHSASANEQFF.

This chain links TRBV11-2 with TRBJ2-3, with D possibly matching TRBD2 (6 bases). Germline assignment: CDR1 SGHAT and CDR2 FQNNGV. The CDR3 is 14 residues long. CDR3 amino acids: CPISTLACEDTQYF. The CDR3 DNA sequence: TGTCCCATCAGTACTCTAGCGTGTGAAGATACGCAGTATTTT.

This clonotype is medium-sized (0.01 to 0.1%). The V and J genes are TRBV12-3 or TRBV12-4 and TRBJ1-3, with TRBD1 matching over 7 bases. This CDR3 spans 15 amino acids. The V segment lost 6 bases and the J segment 0 bases; nucleotides outside the gene matches: 5. The CDR3 coding sequence is TGTGCCAGCAGACACAGGGGAACCTCTGGAAACACCATATATTTT. Its protein product is CASRHRGTSGNTIYF.

This chain joins TRBV11-2 and TRBJ1-1; maybe TRBD1 (6 bases). Germline loops: CDR1 SGHAT, CDR2 FQNNGV. The CDR3 totals 12 residues. Deletions cut 4 bases from V and 7 bases from J, with 10 bases between. The CDR3 region has the DNA TGTGCCAGCAGCTCCGGGGGCCTTGAAGCTTTCTTT. This gives the protein CASSSGGLEAFF. Full variable domain (rest looked up from reference TRBV11-2 and TRBJ1-1): EAGVAQSPRYKIIEKRQSVAFWCNPISGHATLYWYQQILGQGPKLLIQFQNNGVVDDSQLPKDRFSAERLKGVDSTLKIQPAKLEDSAVYLCASSSGGLEAFFGQGTRLTVV.

Comment on this clonotype: The final CDR3 position lacks the conserved phenylalanine or tryptophan, pointing to a likely read error. The limits of the CDR3 on the DNA are not certain, so only TCRdb's listed CDR3 is given. V and J are TRBV5-4 and TRBJ2-1; no check of the table's D call, TRBD2, against the DNA was made. Including both end residues, the CDR3 is 16 amino acids long. Per germline, CDR1 SGHNT and CDR2 YYREEE (reference sequence). The CDR3 region is CASSTRTSGRAGEQSS.

The gene calls are TRBV4-1 and TRBJ2-7; no definite D call. The CDR3 consists of 14 residues. The germline V and J ends were trimmed by 4 bases and 7 bases, with 17 bases remaining between them. CDR1 is MGHRA and CDR2 is YSYEKL in the germline V gene. The CDR3 is CASSRTERSPEQYF. The CDR3 nucleotides are TGCGCCAGCAGCCGAACGGAGAGGTCCCCTGAGCAGTACTTC.